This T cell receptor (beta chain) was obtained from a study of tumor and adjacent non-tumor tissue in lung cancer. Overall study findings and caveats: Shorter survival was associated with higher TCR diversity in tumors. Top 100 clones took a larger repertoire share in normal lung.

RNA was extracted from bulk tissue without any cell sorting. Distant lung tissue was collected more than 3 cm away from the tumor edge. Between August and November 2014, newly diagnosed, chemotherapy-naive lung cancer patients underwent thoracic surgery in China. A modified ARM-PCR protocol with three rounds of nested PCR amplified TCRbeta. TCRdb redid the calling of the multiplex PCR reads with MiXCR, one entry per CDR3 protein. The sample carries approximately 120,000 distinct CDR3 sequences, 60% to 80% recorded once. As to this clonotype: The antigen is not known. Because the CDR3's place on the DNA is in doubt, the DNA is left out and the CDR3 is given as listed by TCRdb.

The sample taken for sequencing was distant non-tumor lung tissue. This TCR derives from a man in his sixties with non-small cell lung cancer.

This CDR3 reads CASSQVGSGNTIHF. The chain joins TRBV4-2 to TRBJ1-3. The CDR3 sequence runs 14 residues, both termini included. Germline V gene data show CDR1 as LGHNA and CDR2 as YNFKEQ.